A single sample is the source of the 28 T cell receptor beta chains below, sequenced in a study of neurological immune-mediated disorders. TCRdb re-analysed the 5' RACE reads in MiXCR, keeping a single row per CDR3 protein. The sample has 95,000 or so distinct CDR3 sequences, 3% to 4% seen once; the top ten hold around 5.5%. Input material: PBMCs. The receptors here all came from a woman between 18 and 29 years old with multiple sclerosis.

This clonotype was recorded at least ten times. The chain is built from TRBV20-1 and TRBJ1-4, with 7 bases matching TRBD1. Per germline, CDR1 DFQATT and CDR2 SNEGSKA (reference sequence). This CDR3 region has 15 residues. V lost 5 bases to trimming and J lost 2 bases; unmatched junction nucleotides: 8. The CDR3 protein is CSAPRLGQTNEKLFF. The CDR3 DNA reads TGCAGTGCTCCTCGCCTGGGACAGACTAATGAAAAACTGTTTTTT.

In its sample, this clonotype was seen many times. As DNA, the CDR3 is TGCGCCAGCAGCTTGGGGGACAGGGAGAGTTCACCCCTCCACTTT. This translates into CASSLGDRESSPLHF. This chain joins TRBV5-1 and TRBJ1-6, with TRBD1 matching 9 bases. Germline V lookup: CDR1 SGHRS, CDR2 YFSETQ. The CDR3 is 15 residues long. Trimming cost V 0 bases and J 9 bases; bases outside gene matches: 4.

This clonotype was recorded many times. This chain connects TRBV5-1 to TRBJ1-1; 8 bases fit TRBD1. Germline V gene lookup returns CDR1 SGHRS and CDR2 YFSETQ. The CDR3 loop spans 15 amino acids. J was trimmed by 0 bases and V by 4 bases; bases with no gene match: 5. This CDR3 reads CASSPDRGLNTEAFF. The CDR3 coding sequence is TGCGCCAGCAGCCCCGACAGGGGATTGAACACTGAAGCTTTCTTT.

This clonotype was counted ten times or more. This CDR3 reads CAISERLAAGETQYF. Here the CDR3 DNA reads TGTGCCATCAGTGAAAGACTAGCGGCTGGGGAGACCCAGTACTTC. The V gene is TRBV10-3, the J gene TRBJ2-5; 9 bases align to TRBD2. The CDR3 totals 15 residues. Germline trimming cut 3 bases from V and 5 bases from J; bases unmatched to any gene: 7. CDR1 is ENHRY, CDR2 SYGVKD, per germline.

At least ten counts were recorded for this clonotype. This chain joins TRBV7-9 and TRBJ2-3, with D tentatively TRBD1 (5 bases). V was cut by 5 bases and J by 3 bases, with 12 bases left in between. The germline V gene encodes CDR1 SEHNR and CDR2 FQNEAQ (reference sequence). The length of the CDR3 is 14 residues. The CDR3 region is CASSERPGTDTQYF. CDR3 DNA sequence: TGTGCCAGCAGCGAACGACCAGGGACAGATACGCAGTATTTT.

Many counts were recorded for this clonotype. The rearrangement uses TRBV14 and TRBJ2-1, with D perhaps TRBD1 or TRBD2 (5 bases each). V lost 0 bases, J lost 0 bases, and 9 bases lay in between. The germline V gene encodes CDR1 SGHDN and CDR2 FVKESK. The CDR3 consists of 16 residues. The CDR3 sequence: CASSQDPGSSYNEQFF. In nucleotides, the CDR3 is TGTGCCAGCAGCCAAGATCCAGGGAGCTCCTACAATGAGCAGTTCTTC.

This clonotype was counted at least ten times. This sequence joins TRBV12-3 or TRBV12-4 and TRBJ2-7, with D perhaps being TRBD1 or TRBD2 (7 bases each). The V gene lost 9 bases and the J gene lost 4 bases, with 19 bases spanning the gap. The CDR3 covers 14 residues. DNA of the CDR3: TGTGCCAGTTCGAGGGAGGGGGCAGGGTACGAGCAGTACTTC. This sequence encodes CASSREGAGYEQYF.

This clonotype was counted a few times. The chain is built from TRBV28 and TRBJ2-1, with TRBD2 matching 8 bases. Looked up from germline, CDR1 is MDHEN and CDR2 is SYDVKM. This CDR3 region has 15 residues. V was clipped by 5 bases and J by 4 bases; unmatched bases: 7. CDR3 sequence reads: CASSPSGSLYNEQFF. CDR3 nucleotide sequence: TGTGCCAGCAGTCCCAGCGGGAGTCTTTACAATGAGCAGTTCTTC.

This clonotype was detected many times. In DNA, the CDR3 is TGCAGTGCTATAGCCAGGGGGAATCAGCCCCAGCATTTT. Its protein product is CSAIARGNQPQHF. This chain joins TRBV20-1 and TRBJ1-5; 7 bases fit TRBD1. The CDR3 has 13 residues. Trimming at V came to 4 bases and at J to 4 bases, leaving 4 bases not matched to a gene. CDR1 is DFQATT, CDR2 SNEGSKA, per germline (reference sequence).

This clonotype appeared many times. In DNA form, the CDR3 reads TGTGCCAGCAGCCAAGAGTACAGCTCCTACGAGCAGTACTTC. This gives the protein CASSQEYSSYEQYF. This chain connects TRBV14 to TRBJ2-7; D is unresolved. The CDR3 runs 14 residues. Germline V CDR1 and CDR2: SGHDN, FVKESK. V shed 0 bases and J shed 0 bases, with 6 bases lying between them.

With regard to this clonotype: It may be a read error: a sequence one base away is much more abundant. The chain employs TRBV11-2 and TRBJ1-1, with D tentatively TRBD1 (5 bases). Per the germline V gene, CDR1 is SGHAT and CDR2 is FQNNGV. The CDR3 is 12 residues long. The CDR3 sequence is CDSSRPGGEAFF. The CDR3 DNA follows: TGTGACAGCAGCCGACCCGGGGGTGAAGCTTTCTTT. Based on the CDR3 plus reference TRBV11-2 and TRBJ1-1, the full variable domain is EAGVAQSPRYKIIEKRQSVAFWCNPISGHATLYWYQQILGQGPKLLIQFQNNGVVDDSQLPKDRFSAERLKGVDSTLKIQPAKLEDSAVYLCDSSRPGGEAFFGQGTRLTVV.

This clonotype occurred many times. J is TRBJ2-2 and V is TRBV7-9; a weak D match, TRBD2 (5 bases). The CDR3 has 16 amino acids. Germline V gives CDR1 SEHNR, CDR2 FQNEAQ (reference sequence). The V end lost 7 bases, the J end lost 1 base, and 16 bases lay between the germline ends. The CDR3 loop is CASIAPGLENTGELFF. The CDR3 DNA reads TGTGCCAGCATAGCCCCCGGACTCGAGAACACCGGGGAGCTGTTTTTT.

This clonotype has a count of ten or more. V usage is TRBV20-1 and J usage is TRBJ2-7; a weak D match, TRBD2 (6 bases). Germline V gene sequence: CDR1 DFQATT, CDR2 SNEGSKA (reference sequence). V lost 1 base to trimming and J lost 7 bases, with 11 bases between them. The CDR3 length is 12 residues. CDR3 loop: CSARATAGEQYF. CDR3 DNA sequence: TGCAGTGCTAGAGCGACTGCGGGGGAGCAGTACTTC.

This clonotype was observed many times. The chain has TRBV29-1 and TRBJ1-1; D not certain. The CDR3 has 15 residues. Germline V gene data show CDR1 as SQVTM and CDR2 as ANQGSEA. The V and J ends lost 4 bases and 0 bases respectively, with 15 bases between them. The CDR3 loop reads CSVAVPEDMNTEAFF. Here the CDR3 DNA reads TGCAGCGTTGCTGTCCCGGAAGATATGAACACTGAAGCTTTCTTT.

As concerns this clonotype: A much larger clone differs by one base, so this may be a read error. This chain links TRBV12-3 or TRBV12-4 with TRBJ1-1; D is unresolved. This CDR3 is 12 amino acids long. Trimming took 8 bases from V and 9 from J, leaving 16 bases between them. CDR3 sequence (DNA): TGTGCCAGCGGCAGTTCCCGGGAAAAAGCTTTCTTT. This encodes CASGSSREKAFF.

Ten or more counts support this clonotype. V usage is TRBV5-1 and J usage is TRBJ2-3; 7 bases are shared with TRBD2. The CDR3 is 15 residues long. Losses at the gene ends were 4 bases for V and 0 bases for J; bases not matched to a gene: 5. Germline V lookup: CDR1 SGHRS, CDR2 YFSETQ. The CDR3 region has the DNA TGCGCCAGCAGCCCTCGGGGGGAAAGCACAGATACGCAGTATTTT. Its translation is CASSPRGESTDTQYF.

This clonotype was counted ten times or more. The V gene is TRBV5-1, the J gene TRBJ2-2; no reliable D call. Trimming stripped 4 bases from V and 1 base from J, with 5 bases between. The CDR3 has 13 amino acids. Germline CDR1 reads SGHRS; CDR2 reads YFSETQ. CDR3 in amino acids: CASSNGNTGELFF. The CDR3 DNA is TGCGCCAGCAGCAATGGGAACACCGGGGAGCTGTTTTTT. Supplemented by reference TRBV5-1 and TRBJ2-2, the full variable domain reads KAGVTQTPRYLIKTRGQQVTLSCSPISGHRSVSWYQQTPGQGLQFLFEYFSETQRNKGNFPGRFSGRQFSNSRSEMNVSTLELGDSALYLCASSNGNTGELFFGEGSRLTVL.

J is TRBJ2-3 and V is TRBV4-2; D is uncertain. Germline CDR1 and CDR2: LGHNA and YNFKEQ. Trimming took 1 base from V and 6 from J, leaving 5 bases between them. This CDR3 region has 12 residues. CDR3 region: CASSQAWDTQYF. CDR3 nucleotide sequence: TGTGCCAGCAGCCAAGCCTGGGATACGCAGTATTTT.

This clonotype came up many times. This chain connects TRBV5-1 to TRBJ2-2; perhaps TRBD2 as D (5 bases). V was pared by 5 bases and J by 6 bases, with 11 bases between. The CDR3 length is 13 residues. Germline V gene sequence: CDR1 SGHRS, CDR2 YFSETQ. The CDR3 sequence is CASSQSGAGELFF. The DNA of the CDR3 is TGCGCCAGCAGTCAGTCCGGGGCCGGGGAGCTGTTTTTT.

Points on this clonotype: A much larger clone sits a single nucleotide away, making a read error possible. The J gene is TRBJ2-7, the V gene TRBV29-1; 12 bases agree with TRBD2. Germline V gives CDR1 SQVTM, CDR2 ANQGSEA. The CDR3 runs to 14 residues. CDR3 coding DNA: TGCAGCGTTATATCTAGCGGGAGGGCCTACGAGAAGTACTTC. Protein: CSVISSGRAYEKYF.

This clonotype was counted at least ten times. The V and J genes are TRBV7-7 and TRBJ1-4; D remains ambiguous. CDR3 length: 13 residues. The germline gives CDR1 SSHAT, CDR2 FNYEAQ (reference sequence). V lost 5 bases, J lost 6 bases, and 10 bases lay in between. The CDR3: CASSRTHHEKLFF. The CDR3 DNA reads as TGTGCCAGCAGCCGCACCCATCATGAAAAACTGTTTTTT. Supplemented by reference TRBV7-7 and TRBJ1-4, the full variable domain reads GAGVSQSPRYKVTKRGQDVTLRCDPISSHATLYWYQQALGQGPEFLTYFNYEAQPDKSGLPSDRFSAERPEGSISTLTIQRTEQRDSAMYRCASSRTHHEKLFFGSGTQLSVL.

This clonotype has only a few counts. This clone may be a read error of a much larger clone one base away. This chain links TRBV12-3 or TRBV12-4 with TRBJ2-3; D is possibly TRBD1 or TRBD2 (6 bases each). This CDR3 has 14 residues. Trimming took 3 bases from V and 3 from J, leaving 10 bases between them. CDR3: CASSFGGQTDTQYF. The CDR3 DNA follows: TGTGCCAGCAGTTTTGGGGGGCAGACAGATACGCAGTATTTT.

This clonotype has ten or more counts. The V gene is TRBV28, the J gene TRBJ1-1, with a possible D match to TRBD1 (6 bases). The CDR3 extends over 13 amino acids. Germline CDR1 reads MDHEN; CDR2 reads SYDVKM. V lost 2 bases, J lost 5 bases, and 9 bases lay in between. CDR3 protein: CASSLGGQTEAFF. In DNA form, the CDR3 reads TGTGCCAGCAGTTTAGGGGGGCAGACTGAAGCTTTCTTT.

This clonotype was recorded many times. This chain uses TRBV7-8 with TRBJ1-4; perhaps TRBD1 as D (6 bases). V gave up 3 bases and J gave up 7 bases, with 15 bases separating them. Per germline, CDR1 SGHVS and CDR2 FQNEAQ. The CDR3 loop spans 15 amino acids. CDR3 loop: CASSFPGDKGEKLFF. The CDR3 coding sequence is TGTGCCAGCAGCTTCCCGGGGGACAAGGGTGAAAAACTGTTTTTT.

This clonotype was seen many times. The J gene is TRBJ2-3, the V gene TRBV7-8; tentatively, D is TRBD1 or TRBD2 (5 bases each). The V end lost 4 bases, the J end lost 1 base, and 21 bases lay between the germline ends. This CDR3 region has 18 residues. Germline values: CDR1 SGHVS, CDR2 FQNEAQ. Here the CDR3 reads CASSSLAGPLGGTDTQYF. The CDR3 nucleotides read TGTGCCAGCAGCTCCCTTGCCGGACCTCTGGGGGGCACAGATACGCAGTATTTT.

The gene calls are TRBV30 and TRBJ2-7; the match to TRBD1 covers 12 bases. V lost 2 bases, J lost 7 bases, and 6 bases stayed unmatched. Germline CDR1 GTSNPN, CDR2 SVGIG (reference sequence). The CDR3 sequence is 14 residues long. This CDR3 reads CAWSLGQGAEEQYF. The CDR3 DNA reads TGTGCCTGGAGTTTGGGACAGGGGGCCGAAGAGCAGTACTTC. The full variable domain, in which reference TRBV30 and TRBJ2-7 provide the parts outside the CDR3, is SQTIHQWPATLVQPVGSPLSLECTVEGTSNPNLYWYRQAAGRGLQLLFYSVGIGQISSEVPQNLSASRPQDRQFILSSKKLLLSDSGFYLCAWSLGQGAEEQYFGPGTRLTVT.

As for this clonotype: With a much larger clone just one base away, this may be a read error. The CDR3 sequence: CSAAYGTSASEQFF. The CDR3 DNA reads TGCAGTGCTGCCTACGGGACTAGCGCTTCTGAGCAGTTCTTC. The V and J genes are TRBV20-1 and TRBJ2-1; 10 bases align to TRBD2. Trimming removed 5 bases from V and 9 bases from J; junction bases left unmatched: 10. The CDR3 sequence is 14 residues long. Per the germline V gene, CDR1 is DFQATT and CDR2 is SNEGSKA (reference sequence).

This clonotype appeared many times. This sequence joins TRBV6-5 and TRBJ1-5; D not certain. The germline gives CDR1 MNHEY, CDR2 SVGAGI. V was pared by 5 bases and J by 2 bases, with 13 bases between. The CDR3 runs 15 residues. DNA of the CDR3: TGTGCCAGCAGTAGCCGGACGGGCGGCAATCAGCCCCAGCATTTT. Its protein product is CASSSRTGGNQPQHF.